A selection of T cell receptor gamma chains follows, all from one sample in a study of gamma-delta chains in newborns, infants, children. TCRdb processed the reads again with the CATT caller. This table has approximately 1,900 gamma-chain clones, roughly 27% appearing once. Sequenced material: blood. Receptor source: a child who was a newborn, infant or young child, either healthy, febrile or measles-vaccinated (not recorded which). Both conserved end residues are part of each CDR3. Clone size is given for some rows only: seen once, a few or many times, or a class if the clone is expanded.

abundance | j_gene | v_gene | CDR3aa | CDR3nt
few | TRGJP | TRGV3 | CATWDVGLGKKIKVF | TGTGCCACCTGGGACGTCGGGTTGGGCAAAAAAATCAAGGTATTT
few | TRGJP1 | TRGV9 | CALWYTTGWFKIF | TGTGCCTTGTGGTATACCACTGGTTGGTTCAAGATATTT
NA | TRGJ1/TRGJ2 | TRGV9 | CALWEHQKKLF | TGTGCCTTGTGGGAACATCAAAAGAAACTCTTT
NA | TRGJ1/TRGJ2 | TRGV9 | CALWLSTYYKKLF | TGTGCCTTGTGGTTATCTACCTATTATAAGAAACTCTTT
NA | TRGJP | TRGV9 | CALWEAPQEVGKKNKVF | TGTGCCTTGTGGGAGGCTCCGCAAGAGGTGGGCAAAAAAAACAAGGTCTTT
NA | TRGJP | TRGV9 | CALWSQELGKKIKVF | TGTGCCTTGTGGTCACAAGAGTTGGGCAAAAAAATCAAGGTATTT
once | TRGJP | TRGV9 | CALWEVQAELGEKIKVF | TGTGCCTTGTGGGAGGTGCAGGCAGAGTTGGGCGAAAAAATCAAGGTATTT
NA | TRGJP | TRGV9 | CALWEAGELGKKIKVF | TGTGCCTTGTGGGAAGCCGGAGAGTTGGGCAAAAAAATCAAGGTATTT
NA | TRGJP | TRGV9 | CALWEVPESLGKKIKVF | TGTGCCTTGTGGGAGGTGCCAGAGTCGTTGGGCAAAAAAATCAAGGTATTT
NA | TRGJP | TRGV9 | CALWEIKELGKKIKVF | TGTGCCTTGTGGGAGATCAAAGAGTTGGGCAAAAAAATCAAGGTATTT
NA | TRGJP2 | TRGV3 | CATWDYGSSDWIKTF | TGTGCCACCTGGGACTATGGGAGTAGTGATTGGATCAAGACGTTT
NA | TRGJ1/TRGJ2 | TRGV8 | CATWDGSNYYKKLF | TGTGCCACCTGGGATGGTTCGAATTATTATAAGAAACTCTTT
few | TRGJP | TRGV9 | CALWDLELGKKIKVF | TGTGCCTTGTGGGACCTAGAGTTGGGCAAAAAAATCAAGGTATTT
NA | TRGJP1 | TRGV9 | CALWEVLDFGWFKIF | TGTGCCTTGTGGGAGGTGCTCGATTTTGGGTGGTTCAAGATATTT
medium-sized | TRGJP | TRGV9 | CALWEVRVTLGKKIKVF | TGTGCCTTGTGGGAGGTGCGGGTGACGTTGGGCAAAAAAATCAAGGTATTT